This entry describes one TCR beta chain. Its antigen is not identified. This entry belongs to a study of OX40 agonist ivuxolimab in advanced cancers. For the study at large: Patients received ivuxolimab, an intravenous treatment, every 2 weeks at 0.01 to 10 mg/kg. Recorded diagnoses for dose-escalation patients were hepatocellular carcinoma, melanoma, renal cell or head and neck cancer.

With 5 bases removed from V and 0 bases from J, the gap between germline ends came to 8 bases. The CDR3 totals 13 residues. The V gene's germline CDR1 is MNHEY and CDR2 SVGAGI. Produced via immunoSEQ multiplex PCR; TCRdb's table is partial and in-frame only. The data contain roughly 70,000 clones, just over 85% of them singletons. Study results and caveats: Clonal expansion was seen in CD4+ and CD8+ blood T cells by week 6 at 0.1 to 3.0 mg/kg.

The material was CD4+ or CD8+ T cells sorted from blood, obtained in a trial of the OX40 agonist ivuxolimab. The V and J genes are TRBV6-5 and TRBJ2-7; D call uncertain. The TCR was taken from an adult with an advanced solid tumor such as melanoma, head and neck, liver or kidney cancer. CDR3 nucleotide sequence: TGTGCCAGCAGTCTCACTACCTCCTACGAGCAGTACTTC. Encoded protein: CASSLTTSYEQYF.